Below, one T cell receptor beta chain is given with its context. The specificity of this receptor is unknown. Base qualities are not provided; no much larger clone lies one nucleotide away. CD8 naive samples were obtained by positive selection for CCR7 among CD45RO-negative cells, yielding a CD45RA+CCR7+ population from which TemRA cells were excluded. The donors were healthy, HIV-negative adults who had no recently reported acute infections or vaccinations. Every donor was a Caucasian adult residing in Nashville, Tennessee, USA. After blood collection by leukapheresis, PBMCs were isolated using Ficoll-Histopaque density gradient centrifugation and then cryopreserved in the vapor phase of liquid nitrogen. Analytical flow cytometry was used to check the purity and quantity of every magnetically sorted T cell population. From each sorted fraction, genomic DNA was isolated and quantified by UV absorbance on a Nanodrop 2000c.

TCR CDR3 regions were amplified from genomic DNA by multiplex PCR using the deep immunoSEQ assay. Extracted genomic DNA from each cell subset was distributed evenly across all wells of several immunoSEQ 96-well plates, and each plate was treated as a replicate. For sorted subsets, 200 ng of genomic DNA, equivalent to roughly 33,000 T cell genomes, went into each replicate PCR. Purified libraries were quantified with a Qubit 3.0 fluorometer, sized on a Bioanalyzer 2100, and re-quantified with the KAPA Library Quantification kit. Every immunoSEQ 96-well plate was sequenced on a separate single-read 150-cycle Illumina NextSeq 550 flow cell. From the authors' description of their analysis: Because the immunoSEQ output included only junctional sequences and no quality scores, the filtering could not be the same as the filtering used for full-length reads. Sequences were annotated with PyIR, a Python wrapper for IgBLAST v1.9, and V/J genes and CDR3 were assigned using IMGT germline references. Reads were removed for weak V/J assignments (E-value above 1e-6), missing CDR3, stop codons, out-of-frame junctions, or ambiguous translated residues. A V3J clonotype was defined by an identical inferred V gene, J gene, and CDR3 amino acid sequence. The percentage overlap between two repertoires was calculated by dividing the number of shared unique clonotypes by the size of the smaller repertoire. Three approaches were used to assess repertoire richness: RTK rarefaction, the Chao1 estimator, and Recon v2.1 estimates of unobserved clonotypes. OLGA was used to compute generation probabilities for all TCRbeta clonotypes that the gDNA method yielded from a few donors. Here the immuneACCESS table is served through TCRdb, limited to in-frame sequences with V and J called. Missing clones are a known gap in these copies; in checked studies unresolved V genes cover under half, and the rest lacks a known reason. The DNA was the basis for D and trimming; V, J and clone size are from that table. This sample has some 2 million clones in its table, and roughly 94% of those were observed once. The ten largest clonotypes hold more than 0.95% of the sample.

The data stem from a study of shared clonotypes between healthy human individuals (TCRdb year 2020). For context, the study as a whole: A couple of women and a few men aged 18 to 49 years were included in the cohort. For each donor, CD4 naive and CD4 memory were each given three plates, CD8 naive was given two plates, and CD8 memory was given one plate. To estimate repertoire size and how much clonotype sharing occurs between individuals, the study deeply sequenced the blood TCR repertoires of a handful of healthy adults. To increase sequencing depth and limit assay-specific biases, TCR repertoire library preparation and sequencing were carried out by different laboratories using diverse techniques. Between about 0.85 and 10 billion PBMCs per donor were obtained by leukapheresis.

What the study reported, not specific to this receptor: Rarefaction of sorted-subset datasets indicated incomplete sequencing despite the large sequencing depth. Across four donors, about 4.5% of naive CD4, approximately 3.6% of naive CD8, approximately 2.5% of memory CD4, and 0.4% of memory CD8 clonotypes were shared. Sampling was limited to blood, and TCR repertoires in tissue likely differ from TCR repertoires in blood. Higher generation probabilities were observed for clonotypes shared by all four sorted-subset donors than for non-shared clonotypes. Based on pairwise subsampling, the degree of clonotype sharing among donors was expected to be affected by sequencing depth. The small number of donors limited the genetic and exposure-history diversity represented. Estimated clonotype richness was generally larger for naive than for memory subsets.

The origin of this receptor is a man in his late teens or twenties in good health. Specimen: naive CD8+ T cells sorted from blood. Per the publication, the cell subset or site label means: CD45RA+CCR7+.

The nucleotides read TGTGCCAGCAGTTACAAGGGAGCGTACACTGAAGCTTTCTTT. The resulting protein is CASSYKGAYTEAFF. This chain is built from TRBV6-5 and TRBJ1-1; there is no confident call for the D gene. CDR1 MNHEY and CDR2 SVGAGI are derived from the germline V gene. The CDR3 measures 14 amino acids from cysteine to phenylalanine. The DNA shown is the 42-base CDR3, in frame from base 1. Cut back by 2 bases and 3 bases, the V and J ends lie 10 bases apart.